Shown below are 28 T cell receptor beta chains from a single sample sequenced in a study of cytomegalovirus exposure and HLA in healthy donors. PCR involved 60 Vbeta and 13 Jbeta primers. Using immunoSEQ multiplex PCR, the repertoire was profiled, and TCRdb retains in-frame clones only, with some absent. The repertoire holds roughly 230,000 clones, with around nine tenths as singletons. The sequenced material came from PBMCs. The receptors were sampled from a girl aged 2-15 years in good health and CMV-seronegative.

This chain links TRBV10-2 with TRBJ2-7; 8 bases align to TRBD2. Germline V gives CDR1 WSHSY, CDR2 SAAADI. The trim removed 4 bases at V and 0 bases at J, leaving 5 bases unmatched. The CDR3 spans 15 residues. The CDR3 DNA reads TGCGCCAGCAGTGCAACTAGCGGCACCTCCTACGAGCAGTACTTC. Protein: CASSATSGTSYEQYF.

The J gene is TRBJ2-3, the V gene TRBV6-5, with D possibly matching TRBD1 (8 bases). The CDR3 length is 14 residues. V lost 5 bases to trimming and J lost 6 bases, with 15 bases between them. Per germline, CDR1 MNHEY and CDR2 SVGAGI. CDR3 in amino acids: CASSRTGGADTQYF. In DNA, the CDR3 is TGTGCCAGCAGTCGTACAGGGGGGGCGGATACGCAGTATTTT.

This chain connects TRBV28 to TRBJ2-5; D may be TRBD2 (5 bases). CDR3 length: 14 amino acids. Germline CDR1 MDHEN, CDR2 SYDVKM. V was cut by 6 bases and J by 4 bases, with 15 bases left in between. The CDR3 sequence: CASRKTDYRETQYF. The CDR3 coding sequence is TGTGCCAGCAGAAAAACAGACTACAGAGAGACCCAGTACTTC.

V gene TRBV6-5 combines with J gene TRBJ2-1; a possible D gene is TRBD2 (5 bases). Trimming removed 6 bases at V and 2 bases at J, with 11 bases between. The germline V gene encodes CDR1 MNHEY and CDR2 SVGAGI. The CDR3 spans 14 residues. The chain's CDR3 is CASRADQAYNEQFF. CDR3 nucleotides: TGTGCCAGCAGAGCGGACCAAGCCTACAATGAGCAGTTCTTC.

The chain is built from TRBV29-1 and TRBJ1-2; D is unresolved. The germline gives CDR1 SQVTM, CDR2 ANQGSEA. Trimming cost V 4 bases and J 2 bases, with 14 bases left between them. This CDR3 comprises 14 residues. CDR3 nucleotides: TGCAGCGTTGTTCAACGGGGATTAAACTATGGCTACACCTTC. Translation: CSVVQRGLNYGYTF.

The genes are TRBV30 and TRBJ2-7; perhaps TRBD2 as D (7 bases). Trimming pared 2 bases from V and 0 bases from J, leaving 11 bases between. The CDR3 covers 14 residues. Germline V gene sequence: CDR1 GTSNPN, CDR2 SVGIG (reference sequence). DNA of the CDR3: TGTGCCTGGAGTAGGGGGGGAGCCTCCTACGAGCAGTACTTC. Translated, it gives CAWSRGGASYEQYF.

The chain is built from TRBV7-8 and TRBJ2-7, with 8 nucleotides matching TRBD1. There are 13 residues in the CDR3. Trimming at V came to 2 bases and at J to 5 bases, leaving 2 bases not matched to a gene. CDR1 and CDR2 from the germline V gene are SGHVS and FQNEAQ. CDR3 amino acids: CASSLQGAHEQYF. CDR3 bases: TGTGCCAGCAGCTTACAGGGGGCCCACGAGCAGTACTTC.

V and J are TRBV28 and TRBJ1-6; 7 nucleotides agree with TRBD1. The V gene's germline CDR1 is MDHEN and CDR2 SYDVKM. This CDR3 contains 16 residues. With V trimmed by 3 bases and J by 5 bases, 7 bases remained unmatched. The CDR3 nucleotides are TGTGCCAGCAGTTTTCCGGACAGGTTAAATAATTCACCCCTCCACTTT. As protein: CASSFPDRLNNSPLHF.

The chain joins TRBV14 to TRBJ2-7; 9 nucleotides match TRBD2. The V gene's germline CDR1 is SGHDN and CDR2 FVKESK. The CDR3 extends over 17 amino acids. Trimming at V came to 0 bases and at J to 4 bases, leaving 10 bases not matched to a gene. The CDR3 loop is CASSQEGLAGRVYEQYF. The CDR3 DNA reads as TGTGCCAGCAGCCAAGAAGGGCTAGCGGGAAGAGTTTACGAGCAGTACTTC.

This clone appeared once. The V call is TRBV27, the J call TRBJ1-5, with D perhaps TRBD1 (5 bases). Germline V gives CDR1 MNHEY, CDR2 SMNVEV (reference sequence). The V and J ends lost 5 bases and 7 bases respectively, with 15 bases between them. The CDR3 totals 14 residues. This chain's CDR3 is CASSLGGIGQPQHF. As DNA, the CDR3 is TGTGCCAGCAGTCTGGGGGGGATTGGGCAGCCCCAGCATTTT.

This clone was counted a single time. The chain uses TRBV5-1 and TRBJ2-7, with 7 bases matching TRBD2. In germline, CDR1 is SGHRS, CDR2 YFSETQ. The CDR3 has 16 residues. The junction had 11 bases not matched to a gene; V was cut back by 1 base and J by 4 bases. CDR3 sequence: CASSLREGLLQYEQYF. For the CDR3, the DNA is TGCGCCAGCAGCTTGAGGGAGGGCCTTCTCCAATACGAGCAGTACTTC.

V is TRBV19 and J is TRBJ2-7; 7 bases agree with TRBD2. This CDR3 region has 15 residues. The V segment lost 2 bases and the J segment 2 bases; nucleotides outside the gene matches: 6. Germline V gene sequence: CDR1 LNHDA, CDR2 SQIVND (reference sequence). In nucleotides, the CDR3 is TGTGCCAGTAGTATATGGCTAGCGGCCGCCTACGAGCAGTACTTC. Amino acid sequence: CASSIWLAAAYEQYF.

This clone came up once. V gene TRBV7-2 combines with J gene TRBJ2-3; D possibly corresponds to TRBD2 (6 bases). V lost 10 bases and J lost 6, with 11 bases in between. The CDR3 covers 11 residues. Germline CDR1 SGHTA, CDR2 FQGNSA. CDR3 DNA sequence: TGTGCCACGGGGGTCGGGGATACGCAGTATTTT. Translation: CATGVGDTQYF.

CDR3 sequence reads: CASSLSGPPGQGLDYPLHF. The DNA for the CDR3 is TGTGCCAGCAGTTTATCCGGGCCCCCGGGACAGGGTTTAGATTATCCCCTCCACTTT. This sequence joins TRBV27 and TRBJ1-6; 9 positions agree with TRBD1. The germline gives CDR1 MNHEY, CDR2 SMNVEV (reference sequence). The CDR3 totals 19 residues. Losses at the gene ends were 0 bases for V and 13 bases for J; bases not matched to a gene: 19.

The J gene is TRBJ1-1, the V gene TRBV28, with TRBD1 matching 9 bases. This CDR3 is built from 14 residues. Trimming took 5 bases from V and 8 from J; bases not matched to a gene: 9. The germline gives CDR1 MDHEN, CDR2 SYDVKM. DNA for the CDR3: TGTGCCAGCAGTGCCTCGGGACAGGGCAGGGAAGCTTTCTTT. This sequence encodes CASSASGQGREAFF.

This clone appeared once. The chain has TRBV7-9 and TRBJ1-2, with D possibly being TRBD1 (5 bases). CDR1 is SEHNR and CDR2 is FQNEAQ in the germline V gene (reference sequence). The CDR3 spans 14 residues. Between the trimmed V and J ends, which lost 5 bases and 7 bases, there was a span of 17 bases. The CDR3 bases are TGTGCCAGCAGCCCGCCAGGGAGGGAGGGTGGCTACACCTTC. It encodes CASSPPGREGGYTF.

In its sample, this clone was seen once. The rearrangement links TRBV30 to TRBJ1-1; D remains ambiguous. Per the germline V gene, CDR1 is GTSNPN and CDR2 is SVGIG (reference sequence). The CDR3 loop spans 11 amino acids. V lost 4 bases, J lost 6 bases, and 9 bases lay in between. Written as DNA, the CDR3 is TGTGCCTGGATCGGTCTATCTGAAGCTTTCTTT. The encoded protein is CAWIGLSEAFF.

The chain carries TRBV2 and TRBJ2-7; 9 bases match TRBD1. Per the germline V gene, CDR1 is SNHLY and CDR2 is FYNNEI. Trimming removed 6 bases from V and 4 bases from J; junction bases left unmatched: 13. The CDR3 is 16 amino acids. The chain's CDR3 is CASSVRTGARGYEQYF. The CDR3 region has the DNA TGTGCCAGCAGCGTTCGGACAGGGGCGAGGGGATACGAGCAGTACTTC.

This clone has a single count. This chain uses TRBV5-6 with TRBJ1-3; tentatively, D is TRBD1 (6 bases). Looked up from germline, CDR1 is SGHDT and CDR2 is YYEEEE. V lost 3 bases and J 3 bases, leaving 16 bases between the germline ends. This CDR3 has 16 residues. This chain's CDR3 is CASSSGGPIFGNTIYF. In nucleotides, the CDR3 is TGTGCCAGCAGCTCGGGGGGCCCTATCTTTGGAAACACCATATATTTT. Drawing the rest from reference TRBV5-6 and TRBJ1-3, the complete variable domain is DAGVTQSPTHLIKTRGQQVTLRCSPKSGHDTVSWYQQALGQGPQFIFQYYEEEERQRGNFPDRFSGHQFPNYSSELNVNALLLGDSALYLCASSSGGPIFGNTIYFGEGSWLTVV.

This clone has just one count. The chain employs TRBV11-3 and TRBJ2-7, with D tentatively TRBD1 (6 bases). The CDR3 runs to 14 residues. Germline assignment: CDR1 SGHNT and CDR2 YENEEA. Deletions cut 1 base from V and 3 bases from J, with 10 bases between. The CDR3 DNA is TGTGCCAGCAGCTTAGGGGACAAAAGCTACGAGCAGTACTTC. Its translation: CASSLGDKSYEQYF.

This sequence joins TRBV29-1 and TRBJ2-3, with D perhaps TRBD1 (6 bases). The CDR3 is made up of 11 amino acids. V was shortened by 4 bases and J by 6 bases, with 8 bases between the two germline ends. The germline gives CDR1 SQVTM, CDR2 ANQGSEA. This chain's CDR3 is CSVARGDTQYF. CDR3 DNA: TGCAGCGTTGCAAGGGGGGATACGCAGTATTTT.

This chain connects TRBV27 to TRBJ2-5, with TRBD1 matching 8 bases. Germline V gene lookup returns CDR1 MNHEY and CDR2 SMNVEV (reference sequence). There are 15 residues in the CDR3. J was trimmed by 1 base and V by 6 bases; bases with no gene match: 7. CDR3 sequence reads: CASRLNTGGQETQYF. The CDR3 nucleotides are TGTGCCAGCAGGCTAAATACAGGGGGCCAAGAGACCCAGTACTTC.

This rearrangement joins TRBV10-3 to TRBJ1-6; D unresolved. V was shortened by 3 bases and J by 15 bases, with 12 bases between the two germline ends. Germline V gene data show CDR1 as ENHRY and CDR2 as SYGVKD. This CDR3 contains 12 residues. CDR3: CAISDERNHLHF. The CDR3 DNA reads TGTGCCATCAGTGACGAGCGCAATCACCTCCACTTT.

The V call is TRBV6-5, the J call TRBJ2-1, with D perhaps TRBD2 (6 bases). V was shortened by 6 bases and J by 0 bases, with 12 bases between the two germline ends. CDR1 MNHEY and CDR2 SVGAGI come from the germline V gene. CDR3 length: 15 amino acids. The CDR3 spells CASSRDGSSYNEQFF. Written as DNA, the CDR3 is TGTGCCAGCAGCCGGGACGGGAGCTCCTACAATGAGCAGTTCTTC.

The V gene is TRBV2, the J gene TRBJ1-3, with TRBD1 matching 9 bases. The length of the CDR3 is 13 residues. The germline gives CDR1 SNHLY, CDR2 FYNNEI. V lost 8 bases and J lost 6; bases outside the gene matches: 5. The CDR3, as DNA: TGTGCCAGCCGGGGACAGGGAGAAAACACCATATATTTT. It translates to CASRGQGENTIYF.

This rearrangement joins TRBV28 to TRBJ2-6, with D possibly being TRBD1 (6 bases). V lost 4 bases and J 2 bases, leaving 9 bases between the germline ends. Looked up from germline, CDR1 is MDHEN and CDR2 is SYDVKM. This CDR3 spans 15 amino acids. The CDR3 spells CASSYRDAGANVLTF. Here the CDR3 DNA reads TGTGCCAGCAGTTACAGGGACGCTGGGGCCAACGTCCTGACTTTC.

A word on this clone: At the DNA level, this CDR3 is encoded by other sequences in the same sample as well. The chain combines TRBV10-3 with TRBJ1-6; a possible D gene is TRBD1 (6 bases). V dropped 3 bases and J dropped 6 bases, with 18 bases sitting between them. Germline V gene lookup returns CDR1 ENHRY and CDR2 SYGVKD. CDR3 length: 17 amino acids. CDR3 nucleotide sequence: TGTGCCATCAGTGATACTAATAGACAGGCGGTTAATTCACCCCTCCACTTT. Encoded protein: CAISDTNRQAVNSPLHF.

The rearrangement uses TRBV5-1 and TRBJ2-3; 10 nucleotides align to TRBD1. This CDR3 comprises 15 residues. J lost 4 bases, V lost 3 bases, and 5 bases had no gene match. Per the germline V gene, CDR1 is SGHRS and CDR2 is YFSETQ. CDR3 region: CASSWVTGGADTQYF. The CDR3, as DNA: TGCGCCAGCAGCTGGGTGACAGGGGGCGCAGATACGCAGTATTTT. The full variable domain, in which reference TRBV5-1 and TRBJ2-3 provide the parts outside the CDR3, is KAGVTQTPRYLIKTRGQQVTLSCSPISGHRSVSWYQQTPGQGLQFLFEYFSETQRNKGNFPGRFSGRQFSNSRSEMNVSTLELGDSALYLCASSWVTGGADTQYFGPGTRLTVL.